These 25 T cell receptor beta chains originate from one sample sequenced in a study of blood T cells in healthy people across ages. Combining a sample-barcoded 5' primer with a J-beta primer mix, a second PCR ran for 7 to 11 cycles. TCRdb analysed the 5' RACE reads with MiXCR anew, one entry per CDR3 protein. The profile shows a few hundred thousand distinct CDR3 sequences, 45% to 60% of them singletons. The specimen sequenced was blood. The receptor set was obtained from a man in his fifties or sixties in good health.

A few counts support this clonotype. The V call is TRBV6-1, the J call TRBJ1-2, with D unclear. The V gene's germline CDR1 is MNHNS and CDR2 SASEGT. The CDR3 extends over 11 amino acids. V was cut by 3 bases and J by 11 bases, with 10 bases left in between. The CDR3 sequence is CASSDWGGYTF. The CDR3 coding sequence is TGTGCCAGCAGTGACTGGGGAGGGTACACCTTC.

The chain is built from TRBV29-1 and TRBJ2-1, with TRBD1 as a possible D gene (5 bases). CDR1 and CDR2 from the germline V gene are SQVTM and ANQGSEA. The CDR3 is 12 residues long. The V end lost 7 bases, the J end lost 12 bases, and 19 bases lay between the germline ends. CDR3 sequence (DNA): TGCAGCGGTGGGGAAAGGGGATCGGGGCAGTTCTTC. Its protein product is CSGGERGSGQFF.

V usage is TRBV10-2 and J usage is TRBJ1-1, with D uncertain. CDR1 is WSHSY, CDR2 SAAADI, per germline. Trimming took 7 bases from V and 4 from J, leaving 16 bases between them. This CDR3 is built from 14 residues. The CDR3 region has the DNA TGCGCCAGCACAAATATCGGAGGAACCACTGAAGCTTTCTTT. Translation: CASTNIGGTTEAFF.

J is TRBJ2-3 and V is TRBV10-3; the D call may be TRBD1 or TRBD2 (6 bases each). Trimming stripped 4 bases from V and 2 bases from J, with 10 bases between. The germline V gene has CDR1 ENHRY and CDR2 SYGVKD. The CDR3 extends over 14 amino acids. CDR3 nucleotide sequence: TGTGCCATCAGTGTGAGGGGGGACACAGATACGCAGTATTTT. Its translation is CAISVRGDTDTQYF.

Here the CDR3 DNA reads TGCAGTGCTAGACTTAGGACTTTTCAAGAGACCCAGTACTTC. Its protein product is CSARLRTFQETQYF. The chain has TRBV20-1 and TRBJ2-5, with D perhaps TRBD2 (5 bases). From germline, CDR1 is DFQATT and CDR2 SNEGSKA (reference sequence). CDR3 size: 14 residues. Trimming took 2 bases from V and 2 from J, leaving 12 bases between them.

This chain connects TRBV7-2 to TRBJ2-3; D gene uncertain. Germline values: CDR1 SGHTA, CDR2 FQGNSA. CDR3 length: 15 amino acids. V was shortened by 2 bases and J by 2 bases, with 11 bases between the two germline ends. The CDR3 is CASSLTRAPTDTQYF. The CDR3 region has the DNA TGTGCCAGCAGCTTAACAAGGGCCCCCACAGATACGCAGTATTTT.

A single count supports this clonotype. This chain links TRBV20-1 with TRBJ2-3; TRBD1 is a possible D gene (5 bases). This CDR3 has 14 amino acids. The V end was cut by 5 bases, the J end by 1 base, with 13 bases between. The V gene's germline CDR1 is DFQATT and CDR2 SNEGSKA (reference sequence). CDR3 protein: CSALKGRGTDTQYF. The CDR3 DNA follows: TGCAGTGCTCTCAAGGGCAGGGGCACAGATACGCAGTATTTT.

This clonotype was observed at least ten times. The gene calls are TRBV4-1 and TRBJ2-3, with 8 positions matching TRBD2. Germline lookup yields CDR1 MGHRA and CDR2 YSYEKL. Trimming cost V 5 bases and J 2 bases; bases outside gene matches: 9. There are 16 residues in the CDR3. The DNA for the CDR3 is TGCGCCAGCAGCACGCAACTAGCGGCGGTCACAGATACGCAGTATTTT. Translated, it gives CASSTQLAAVTDTQYF.

The CDR3 is CASSPLTGGIASGRVYNEQFF. DNA of the CDR3: TGTGCCAGCAGTCCGTTAACAGGGGGCATCGCTAGCGGGAGGGTCTACAATGAGCAGTTCTTC. The chain couples TRBV12-3 or TRBV12-4 to TRBJ2-1; 12 bases line up with TRBD2. The CDR3 runs 21 residues. V gave up 5 bases and J gave up 3 bases; unmatched junction bases: 20.

This clonotype was counted only a few times. The rearrangement uses TRBV20-1 and TRBJ2-1; 15 nucleotides agree with TRBD2. There are 17 residues in the CDR3. In germline, CDR1 is DFQATT, CDR2 SNEGSKA (reference sequence). The V gene end was trimmed by 2 bases and the J gene end by 6 bases; junction bases not matched to a gene: 8. CDR3 sequence reads: CSARSGLAGGKGNEQFF. CDR3 in DNA: TGCAGTGCTAGATCGGGACTAGCGGGGGGAAAAGGCAATGAGCAGTTCTTC.

This clonotype was found a few times. This chain uses TRBV29-1 with TRBJ2-5, with D perhaps TRBD1 (6 bases). Germline CDR1 is SQVTM and CDR2 is ANQGSEA. The CDR3 loop spans 13 amino acids. Trimming pared 4 bases from V and 2 bases from J, leaving 11 bases between. CDR3 in DNA: TGCAGCGTTGGGGACACCAAACAAGAGACCCAGTACTTC. Its protein product is CSVGDTKQETQYF.

The rearrangement links TRBV5-1 to TRBJ2-7; TRBD2 matches at 7 bases. CDR3 size: 17 residues. The J segment lost 2 bases and the V segment lost 3 bases, leaving 14 bases of the junction unmatched. CDR1 SGHRS and CDR2 YFSETQ come from the germline V gene. This chain's CDR3 is CASSYDGDDGRAYEQYF. The CDR3 region has the DNA TGCGCCAGCAGCTATGACGGGGACGATGGGAGGGCCTACGAGCAGTACTTC.

V usage is TRBV29-1 and J usage is TRBJ1-2, with unresolved D. The germline CDR1 and CDR2 sequences are SQVTM and ANQGSEA. This CDR3 has 11 amino acids. V was clipped by 4 bases and J by 5 bases, with 8 bases between them. Written as DNA, the CDR3 is TGCAGCGTTGCCGTGGGGTATGGCTACACCTTC. This encodes CSVAVGYGYTF.

The chain uses TRBV15 and TRBJ1-1, with unresolved D. Germline CDR1 LNHNV, CDR2 YYDKDF (reference sequence). V lost 2 bases to trimming and J lost 9 bases, with 13 bases between them. This CDR3 spans 13 amino acids. This CDR3 reads CATSRPDGHKAFF. CDR3 sequence (DNA): TGTGCCACCAGCAGACCGGACGGGCATAAAGCTTTCTTT.

The chain recombines TRBV18 with TRBJ1-1; D perhaps matches TRBD1 (5 bases). V was trimmed by 4 bases and J by 7 bases, leaving 13 bases between them. CDR1 and CDR2 from the germline V gene are KGHSH and LQKENI. The CDR3 loop spans 13 amino acids. As DNA, the CDR3 is TGTGCCAGCTCACTCGGGACGGCTCGTGAAGCTTTCTTT. Its translation is CASSLGTAREAFF.

In this sample, this clonotype turned up a few times. The V call is TRBV9, the J call TRBJ2-7, with 10 positions matching TRBD1. V was clipped by 3 bases and J by 4 bases; unmatched bases: 7. Germline V gives CDR1 SGDLS, CDR2 YYNGEE. The CDR3 has 15 amino acids. CDR3 DNA: TGTGCCAGCAGCGGCGAGGGGGACAGGGGTTACGAGCAGTACTTC. This translates into CASSGEGDRGYEQYF.

This chain links TRBV28 with TRBJ1-6; no firm D call. This CDR3 region has 15 residues. CDR1 and CDR2 from the germline V gene are MDHEN and SYDVKM. The V and J ends lost 5 bases and 7 bases respectively, with 15 bases between them. In nucleotides, the CDR3 is TGTGCCAGCAGTCCAGCGGGGTTGTCAAATTCACCCCTCCACTTT. Translated: CASSPAGLSNSPLHF.

The V and J genes are TRBV11-2 and TRBJ2-4; a possible D gene is TRBD1 (6 bases). The CDR3 is 13 amino acids. Germline V gene sequence: CDR1 SGHAT, CDR2 FQNNGV. Trimming took 5 bases from V and 4 from J, leaving 9 bases between them. The CDR3 sequence: CASSPGQKNIQYF. The CDR3 DNA reads as TGTGCCAGCAGCCCAGGACAGAAAAACATTCAGTACTTC.

This clonotype has just a few counts. This chain uses TRBV7-2 with TRBJ2-7; 10 bases map to TRBD1. Germline V lookup: CDR1 SGHTA, CDR2 FQGNSA. This CDR3 spans 14 amino acids. Losses at the gene ends were 5 bases for V and 7 bases for J; bases not matched to a gene: 8. As DNA, the CDR3 is TGTGCCAGCAGCCCGAGGGACAGGGGTTGGGAGCAGTACTTC. Its translation is CASSPRDRGWEQYF. The full variable domain, in which reference TRBV7-2 and TRBJ2-7 provide the parts outside the CDR3, is GAGVSQSPSNKVTEKGKDVELRCDPISGHTALYWYRQSLGQGLEFLIYFQGNSAPDKSGLPSDRFSAERTGGSVSTLTIQRTQQEDSAVYLCASSPRDRGWEQYFGPGTRLTVT.

The sample holds a few counts of this clonotype. This chain joins TRBV7-2 and TRBJ2-1, with 8 bases lining up with TRBD2. Trimming removed 1 base from V and 6 bases from J; junction bases left unmatched: 5. Germline assignment: CDR1 SGHTA and CDR2 FQGNSA. This CDR3 has 15 amino acids. The CDR3, as DNA: TGTGCCAGCAGCTTAGATGGAGCGGGAGTCAATGAGCAGTTCTTC. Translation: CASSLDGAGVNEQFF.

This chain links TRBV18 with TRBJ2-7; possibly TRBD1 for D (6 bases). Per the germline V gene, CDR1 is KGHSH and CDR2 is LQKENI. V lost 5 bases to trimming and J lost 3 bases, with 11 bases between them. The CDR3 totals 13 residues. The CDR3 is CASSAQGRYEQYF. The CDR3 nucleotides read TGTGCCAGCTCAGCGCAGGGGCGCTACGAGCAGTACTTC. Using reference TRBV18 and TRBJ2-7 for the parts outside the CDR3, the full variable domain is NAGVMQNPRHLVRRRGQEARLRCSPMKGHSHVYWYRQLPEEGLKFMVYLQKENIIDESGMPKERFSAEFPKEGPSILRIQQVVRGDSAAYFCASSAQGRYEQYFGPGTRLTVT.

The V call is TRBV9, the J call TRBJ2-3; 7 bases map to TRBD2. The CDR3 covers 17 residues. From germline, CDR1 is SGDLS and CDR2 YYNGEE. Trimming cost V 4 bases and J 2 bases; bases outside gene matches: 13. The CDR3 nucleotides read TGTGCCAGCAGCCCCCGTATTAAAGCGGGGAACACAGATACGCAGTATTTT. The encoded protein is CASSPRIKAGNTDTQYF. Complete variable domain (other parts from reference TRBV9 and TRBJ2-3): DSGVTQTPKHLITATGQRVTLRCSPRSGDLSVYWYQQSLDQGLQFLIQYYNGEERAKGNILERFSAQQFPDLHSELNLSSLELGDSALYFCASSPRIKAGNTDTQYFGPGTRLTVL.

This clonotype was recorded a few times. V usage is TRBV2 and J usage is TRBJ1-2, with TRBD1 matching over 7 bases. The CDR3 is 14 residues long. V gave up 7 bases and J gave up 6 bases; unmatched junction bases: 11. CDR1 and CDR2 (germline): SNHLY, FYNNEI. CDR3 region: CASKPQGVMDGYTF. CDR3 in DNA: TGTGCCAGCAAACCGCAGGGGGTTATGGATGGCTACACCTTC.

This chain connects TRBV29-1 to TRBJ2-7; D call uncertain. The germline V and J ends were trimmed by 5 bases and 1 base, with 9 bases remaining between them. The CDR3 length is 12 residues. The V gene's germline CDR1 is SQVTM and CDR2 ANQGSEA. CDR3 sequence: CSVRTDSYEQYF. The CDR3 DNA follows: TGCAGCGTTAGGACGGATTCCTACGAGCAGTACTTC.

The chain couples TRBV27 to TRBJ2-7; D is perhaps TRBD1 (6 bases). The CDR3 runs 14 residues. The V and J ends lost 5 bases and 2 bases respectively, with 13 bases between them. The germline V gene encodes CDR1 MNHEY and CDR2 SMNVEV (reference sequence). The CDR3 sequence is CASSPRTDAYEQYF. The CDR3 DNA follows: TGTGCCAGCAGTCCACGGACAGACGCCTACGAGCAGTACTTC.